These 28 T cell receptor beta chains were sequenced from one sample in a study of cytomegalovirus exposure and HLA in healthy donors. The PCR contained 60 Vbeta and 13 Jbeta primers. Profiled with immunoSEQ multiplex PCR; TCRdb holds only in-frame clones, not every one. The table lists about 200,000 clones, roughly three quarters of them singletons. The sequenced sample was PBMCs. These receptors were collected from a man in his forties or fifties in good health and CMV-seronegative.

Only one count was recorded for this clone. This sequence joins TRBV19 and TRBJ2-1; TRBD2 matches 10 bases. V lost 6 bases and J lost 8; bases outside the gene matches: 7. This CDR3 region has 14 residues. Germline assignment: CDR1 LNHDA and CDR2 SQIVND (reference sequence). Here the CDR3 DNA reads TGTGCCAGTAGGCCAGCGGGAGGGGTCTATGAGCAGTTCTTC. This codes for CASRPAGGVYEQFF.

V and J are TRBV19 and TRBJ2-1, with 10 bases matching TRBD2. V dropped 3 bases and J dropped 1; count of bases not matched to a gene: 3. Germline V CDR1 and CDR2: LNHDA, SQIVND (reference sequence). The CDR3 consists of 16 residues. The DNA of the CDR3 is TGTGCCAGTAGTATTTCTAGCGGGAGATCCTACAATGAGCAGTTCTTC. It specifies CASSISSGRSYNEQFF.

The rearrangement links TRBV29-1 to TRBJ1-1; possible D gene TRBD1, 6 bases. Trimming removed 8 bases at V and 1 base at J, with 17 bases between. Per germline, CDR1 SQVTM and CDR2 ANQGSEA. The CDR3 loop spans 14 amino acids. CDR3 region: CSPHLQGKNTEAFF. CDR3 in DNA: TGCAGCCCACATTTACAGGGTAAGAACACTGAAGCTTTCTTT.

In this sample, this clone turned up a few times. The chain has TRBV19 and TRBJ1-6, with TRBD1 as a possible D gene (5 bases). This CDR3 contains 14 residues. Per germline, CDR1 LNHDA and CDR2 SQIVND (reference sequence). The V end was cut by 6 bases, the J end by 6 bases, with 12 bases between. The CDR3 loop reads CASRGNRPNSPLHF. CDR3 sequence (DNA): TGTGCCAGTAGGGGAAACAGGCCTAATTCACCCCTCCACTTT. The variable domain in full, completed from reference TRBV19 and TRBJ1-6, reads DGGITQSPKYLFRKEGQNVTLSCEQNLNHDAMYWYRQDPGQGLRLIYYSQIVNDFQKGDIAEGYSVSREKKESFPLTVTSAQKNPTAFYLCASRGNRPNSPLHFGNGTRLTVT.

The rearrangement uses TRBV30 and TRBJ1-6, with 8 bases that match TRBD1. The V gene's germline CDR1 is GTSNPN and CDR2 SVGIG (reference sequence). The CDR3 loop spans 13 amino acids. Losses at the gene ends were 8 bases for V and 10 bases for J; bases not matched to a gene: 10. This CDR3 is CAATGTGGSPLHF. CDR3 coding DNA: TGTGCCGCCACCGGGACAGGTGGCTCACCCCTCCACTTT.

V gene TRBV19 combines with J gene TRBJ1-3; 8 bases line up with TRBD1. V was clipped by 6 bases and J by 4 bases; unmatched bases: 2. This CDR3 is 13 amino acids long. Germline lookup yields CDR1 LNHDA and CDR2 SQIVND (reference sequence). The CDR3 region is CASSRDRGNTIYF. The CDR3 DNA follows: TGTGCCAGTAGCAGGGACAGGGGAAACACCATATATTTT.

The chain recombines TRBV18 with TRBJ2-3, with a tentative D call TRBD1 (6 bases). Germline CDR1 is KGHSH and CDR2 is LQKENI. Trimming stripped 6 bases from V and 0 bases from J, with 10 bases between. The CDR3 sequence is 14 residues long. The CDR3 here is CASSQGTSTDTQYF. The CDR3 DNA reads as TGTGCCAGCTCCCAGGGGACAAGCACAGATACGCAGTATTTT.

The chain employs TRBV6-6 and TRBJ2-1; 8 bases match TRBD2. Germline-derived CDR1 and CDR2 are MNHNY and SVGAGI (reference sequence). The V segment lost 7 bases and the J segment 7 bases; nucleotides outside the gene matches: 9. CDR3 length: 14 amino acids. The CDR3 loop reads CASNSGKPINEQFF. In DNA, the CDR3 is TGTGCCAGCAATAGCGGGAAGCCTATAAATGAGCAGTTCTTC.

This rearrangement joins TRBV2 to TRBJ2-2, with D tentatively TRBD2 (5 bases). The germline CDR1 and CDR2 sequences are SNHLY and FYNNEI. V lost 6 bases, J lost 0 bases, and 14 bases lay in between. The CDR3 runs 16 residues. CDR3 amino acids: CASREGVGSNTGELFF. CDR3 DNA: TGTGCCAGCAGAGAGGGTGTAGGGTCGAACACCGGGGAGCTGTTTTTT.

This clone was found once. The rearrangement joins TRBV11-2 to TRBJ2-1, with 7 bases matching TRBD1. The CDR3 covers 15 residues. Germline V CDR1 and CDR2: SGHAT, FQNNGV. Trimming cost V 5 bases and J 7 bases; bases outside gene matches: 11. The CDR3 region has the DNA TGTGCCAGCAGCCTACCCCCGACAGGGCTGAATGAGCAGTTCTTC. Translation: CASSLPPTGLNEQFF.

The chain joins TRBV2 to TRBJ2-3; TRBD1 might be the D (7 bases). The germline gives CDR1 SNHLY, CDR2 FYNNEI. The CDR3 is 14 amino acids. V dropped 8 bases and J dropped 4 bases, with 16 bases sitting between them. CDR3 sequence: CASGRQGLADTQYF. In DNA, the CDR3 is TGTGCCAGCGGTAGACAGGGACTCGCAGATACGCAGTATTTT.

V and J are TRBV4-1 and TRBJ1-1; D is undetermined. There are 15 residues in the CDR3. Trimming shortened V by 0 bases and J by 5 bases, and 13 bases separated the two germline ends. From germline, CDR1 is MGHRA and CDR2 YSYEKL. The CDR3 loop is CASSQERQVRTEAFF. The CDR3 bases are TGCGCCAGCAGCCAAGAACGGCAGGTTAGGACTGAAGCTTTCTTT.

The genes are TRBV5-1 and TRBJ1-5, with TRBD1 as a possible D gene (5 bases). CDR3 length: 15 amino acids. V was shortened by 4 bases and J by 0 bases, with 11 bases between the two germline ends. In germline, CDR1 is SGHRS, CDR2 YFSETQ. The CDR3 region is CASSVDIFSNQPQHF. The CDR3 bases are TGCGCCAGCAGCGTGGACATCTTTAGCAATCAGCCCCAGCATTTT. Complete variable domain (other parts from reference TRBV5-1 and TRBJ1-5): KAGVTQTPRYLIKTRGQQVTLSCSPISGHRSVSWYQQTPGQGLQFLFEYFSETQRNKGNFPGRFSGRQFSNSRSEMNVSTLELGDSALYLCASSVDIFSNQPQHFGDGTRLSIL.

This rearrangement joins TRBV11-3 to TRBJ2-5; TRBD1 aligns across 8 bases. This CDR3 has 15 residues. With 5 bases clipped from V and 1 base from J, the junction kept 6 bases outside the gene matches. The germline V gene has CDR1 SGHNT and CDR2 YENEEA. In DNA, the CDR3 is TGTGCCAGCAGCCCCGGACAGGGAGGCCAAGAGACCCAGTACTTC. This encodes CASSPGQGGQETQYF.

The rearrangement uses TRBV11-2 and TRBJ2-3; a weak D match, TRBD2 (6 bases). Trimming pared 0 bases from V and 1 base from J, leaving 14 bases between. Germline loops: CDR1 SGHAT, CDR2 FQNNGV. The CDR3 runs 17 residues. The CDR3 spells CASSLDLPSARTDTQYF. In DNA, the CDR3 is TGTGCCAGCAGCTTAGATCTTCCTAGCGCCCGCACAGATACGCAGTATTTT.

The V gene is TRBV28, the J gene TRBJ1-3; D perhaps matches TRBD1 (5 bases). CDR1 and CDR2 from the germline V gene are MDHEN and SYDVKM. Trimming removed 3 bases at V and 0 bases at J, with 12 bases between. The CDR3 runs 16 residues. The CDR3 region has the DNA TGTGCCAGCAGTTTTCATGGCGGGGGCTCTGGAAACACCATATATTTT. Protein sequence: CASSFHGGGSGNTIYF.

The chain is built from TRBV4-1 and TRBJ1-1; D might be TRBD1 (6 bases). The germline CDR1 and CDR2 sequences are MGHRA and YSYEKL. This CDR3 comprises 14 residues. Between the trimmed V and J ends, which lost 1 base and 5 bases, there was a span of 11 bases. DNA of the CDR3: TGCGCCAGCAGCCAAGTACAGGGTGGGACTGAAGCTTTCTTT. Its protein is CASSQVQGGTEAFF.

This clone showed up just a few times. This rearrangement joins TRBV15 to TRBJ1-5; D gene uncertain. The CDR3 length is 16 residues. Germline V gene lookup returns CDR1 LNHNV and CDR2 YYDKDF (reference sequence). Trimming took 1 base from V and 3 from J, leaving 13 bases between them. The CDR3 is CATSRGRDTVNQPQHF. CDR3 nucleotides: TGTGCCACCAGCAGAGGTCGTGACACCGTCAATCAGCCCCAGCATTTT.

The chain uses TRBV5-6 and TRBJ2-5, with a tentative D call TRBD1 (6 bases). Gene TRBJ2-7 matches the end of the DNA better, so the J call may be wrong. This CDR3 is built from 15 residues. Germline V CDR1 and CDR2: SGHDT, YYEEEE. Written as DNA, the CDR3 is TGTGCCAGCAGCTTGGGGACCTGGGGGCAGGGCGAGCAGTACTTC. The encoded protein is CASSLGTWGQGEQYF.

The V gene is TRBV7-8, the J gene TRBJ2-1, with 10 bases that match TRBD2. Trimming took 5 bases from V and 0 from J; bases not matched to a gene: 7. The germline CDR1 and CDR2 sequences are SGHVS and FQNEAQ. The CDR3 is 17 residues long. The CDR3 is CASSPRLAGNSYNEQFF. The CDR3 DNA sequence: TGTGCCAGCAGCCCTAGACTAGCGGGCAACTCCTACAATGAGCAGTTCTTC.

V gene TRBV2 combines with J gene TRBJ2-1; 10 nucleotides line up with TRBD1. The ends lost 6 bases at V and 3 bases at J; junction bases unmatched: 2. Germline V CDR1 and CDR2: SNHLY, FYNNEI. The CDR3 loop spans 14 amino acids. CDR3 bases: TGTGCCAGCAGCCGGGACAGGGGCTACAATGAGCAGTTCTTC. Its protein product is CASSRDRGYNEQFF.

This chain uses TRBV14 with TRBJ1-3, with D perhaps matching TRBD1 (5 bases). The germline CDR1 and CDR2 sequences are SGHDN and FVKESK. The CDR3 extends over 15 amino acids. The V end lost 4 bases, the J end lost 2 bases, and 12 bases lay between the germline ends. CDR3: CASSLKRGPGNTIYF. The DNA for the CDR3 is TGTGCCAGCAGCCTAAAAAGGGGCCCTGGAAACACCATATATTTT.

The chain joins TRBV28 to TRBJ1-3; no definite D call. The germline V gene encodes CDR1 MDHEN and CDR2 SYDVKM. V was cut by 2 bases and J by 1 base, with 9 bases left in between. This CDR3 region has 15 residues. This chain's CDR3 is CASSLNWASGNTIYF. In DNA, the CDR3 is TGTGCCAGCAGTTTAAACTGGGCTTCTGGAAACACCATATATTTT.

The rearrangement uses TRBV6-5 and TRBJ2-7; D gene ambiguous. Trimming cost V 5 bases and J 0 bases, with 11 bases left between them. The CDR3 has 14 residues. CDR1 MNHEY and CDR2 SVGAGI come from the germline V gene. The CDR3: CASSATVDSYEQYF. The CDR3 DNA sequence: TGTGCCAGCAGTGCGACTGTCGACTCCTACGAGCAGTACTTC.

The gene calls are TRBV10-2 and TRBJ2-2, with 10 bases lining up with TRBD2. Germline loops: CDR1 WSHSY, CDR2 SAAADI. V dropped 5 bases and J dropped 1; count of bases not matched to a gene: 4. The CDR3 consists of 16 residues. CDR3 nucleotides: TGCGCCAGCAGTCGGCCTAGCGGGGGGAACACCGGGGAGCTGTTTTTT. It yields the protein CASSRPSGGNTGELFF.

This clone was detected only once. J is TRBJ2-7 and V is TRBV11-2; weak D call: TRBD2 (6 bases). CDR1 is SGHAT, CDR2 FQNNGV, per germline. Deletions cut 2 bases from V and 1 base from J, with 12 bases between. The CDR3 extends over 15 amino acids. The CDR3 reads CASSLWNGGSYEQYF. The CDR3 DNA reads TGTGCCAGCAGCTTATGGAATGGGGGGTCCTACGAGCAGTACTTC.

The chain couples TRBV4-1 to TRBJ2-5, with 9 bases matching TRBD2. CDR1 is MGHRA and CDR2 is YSYEKL in the germline V gene. This CDR3 is 15 amino acids long. J lost 9 bases, V lost 2 bases, and 10 bases had no gene match. The DNA for the CDR3 is TGCGCCAGCAGCCAACGGACTAGCGACTCCCCGGCCCAGTACTTC. Its translation: CASSQRTSDSPAQYF.

In its sample, this clone was seen a few times. The chain employs TRBV5-4 and TRBJ2-2, with D possibly TRBD2 on 6 matching bases. In germline, CDR1 is SGHNT, CDR2 YYREEE (reference sequence). The CDR3 extends over 17 amino acids. V was cut by 2 bases and J by 0 bases, with 14 bases left in between. CDR3 nucleotide sequence: TGTGCCAGCAGCTTTCTTCAACTAGCCTCGAACACCGGGGAGCTGTTTTTT. It specifies CASSFLQLASNTGELFF.